Following are 21 T cell receptor beta chains from one sample sequenced in a study of cytomegalovirus exposure and HLA in healthy donors. Measured with immunoSEQ multiplex PCR; TCRdb has only the in-frame clones, and not every one. The sample has 160,000 or so clones; about 86% are singletons. Material: PBMCs. The receptors derive from a woman aged 25 to 45 in good health and CMV-seronegative.

The chain uses TRBV28 and TRBJ1-5; the D gene is possibly TRBD1 (5 bases). Trimming pared 2 bases from V and 1 base from J, leaving 9 bases between. The CDR3 is made up of 15 amino acids. The germline V gene has CDR1 MDHEN and CDR2 SYDVKM. The CDR3 protein is CASSLRSGSNQPQHF. CDR3 nucleotides: TGTGCCAGCAGTTTACGTTCAGGGAGCAATCAGCCCCAGCATTTT.

This clone showed up just once. The chain uses TRBV6-1 and TRBJ2-7; D remains unclear. The V gene lost 2 bases and the J gene lost 1 base, with 12 bases spanning the gap. Germline V CDR1 and CDR2: MNHNS, SASEGT. The CDR3 has 15 residues. This CDR3 is CASSEILLKSYEQYF. In nucleotides, the CDR3 is TGTGCCAGCAGTGAAATACTACTAAAATCCTACGAGCAGTACTTC.

The CDR3 spells CASTGNTGELFF. CDR3 DNA sequence: TGTGCCAGCACGGGGAACACCGGGGAGCTGTTTTTT. The chain combines TRBV11-2 with TRBJ2-2, with D unclear. The CDR3 spans 12 residues. V gave up 7 bases and J gave up 1 base, with 4 bases separating them. Looked up from germline, CDR1 is SGHAT and CDR2 is FQNNGV.

DNA of the CDR3: TGTGCCAGCAATATAGCGGGGGCCGATTACGAGCAGTACTTC. Its translation: CASNIAGADYEQYF. The chain combines TRBV6-6 with TRBJ2-7, with 9 nucleotides matching TRBD2. The CDR3 is made up of 14 amino acids. Germline V gene data show CDR1 as MNHNY and CDR2 as SVGAGI (reference sequence). V shed 7 bases and J 4 bases; nucleotides not matched to a gene: 8.

The CDR3 bases are TGTGCCAGCAGGACAGACAAAGAGTATGAAGCTTTCTTT. Protein: CASRTDKEYEAFF. The chain uses TRBV2 and TRBJ1-1; a weak D match, TRBD1 (5 bases). The length of the CDR3 is 13 residues. The V end lost 6 bases, the J end lost 7 bases, and 15 bases lay between the germline ends. Germline V gene sequence: CDR1 SNHLY, CDR2 FYNNEI.

The V and J genes are TRBV9 and TRBJ2-2; the D gene is possibly TRBD2 (6 bases). The V end lost 0 bases, the J end lost 4 bases, and 10 bases lay between the germline ends. From germline, CDR1 is SGDLS and CDR2 YYNGEE. This CDR3 contains 15 residues. The CDR3 bases are TGTGCCAGCAGCGTAGAGGGACTTGTCACCGGGGAGCTGTTTTTT. Protein sequence: CASSVEGLVTGELFF.

The chain employs TRBV4-1 and TRBJ2-2, with D maybe TRBD1 (6 bases). The CDR3 has 17 amino acids. Trimming removed 2 bases at V and 7 bases at J, with 20 bases between. Looked up from germline, CDR1 is MGHRA and CDR2 is YSYEKL. The CDR3 DNA sequence: TGCGCCAGCAGCCAACCCACCGCTAGAGGGGGAATCGGGGAGCTGTTTTTT. Residues: CASSQPTARGGIGELFF.

The DNA for the CDR3 is TGTGCCAGCAGCCGGTTTATCAGGGATGAAAAACTGTTTTTT. Translated, it gives CASSRFIRDEKLFF. This chain joins TRBV7-8 and TRBJ1-4; D is perhaps TRBD1 (5 bases). The V end lost 5 bases, the J end lost 6 bases, and 13 bases lay between the germline ends. The germline V gene has CDR1 SGHVS and CDR2 FQNEAQ. This CDR3 has 14 residues.

This clone came up once. The CDR3 carries no conserved terminal phenylalanine or tryptophan, so it likely arises from a read error. Because the CDR3's place on the DNA is in doubt, the DNA is left out and the CDR3 is given as listed by TCRdb. V and J are TRBV19 and TRBJ2-7; the table names TRBD1, a call not compared with the DNA. Germline-derived CDR1 and CDR2 are LNHDA and SQIVND (reference sequence). The CDR3 is 11 residues long, ends included. CDR3 sequence reads: CAIPSKGSLPS.

The V call is TRBV6-1, the J call TRBJ1-5, with D tentatively TRBD1 (5 bases). CDR1 and CDR2 from the germline V gene are MNHNS and SASEGT. CDR3 length: 15 residues. Trimming shortened V by 5 bases and J by 4 bases, and 15 bases separated the two germline ends. The CDR3 DNA reads as TGTGCCAGCAGTCCCGACAGAATCCAAAATCAGCCCCAGCATTTT. Amino acids: CASSPDRIQNQPQHF.

The V call is TRBV19, the J call TRBJ1-2; the D gene is possibly TRBD1 (6 bases). V lost 7 bases and J 4 bases, leaving 10 bases between the germline ends. The CDR3 loop spans 12 amino acids. Germline CDR1 LNHDA, CDR2 SQIVND (reference sequence). For the CDR3, the DNA is TGTGCCAGTATCGGACAGAGCTATGGCTACACCTTC. The encoded protein is CASIGQSYGYTF.

The chain carries TRBV4-2 and TRBJ2-1; 11 nucleotides match TRBD2. J gave up 5 bases and V 1 base, and 4 bases lay outside the gene matches. Germline V gene sequence: CDR1 LGHNA, CDR2 YNFKEQ. This CDR3 is 16 amino acids long. CDR3 loop: CASSQAPSGGNNEQFF. As DNA, the CDR3 is TGTGCCAGCAGCCAAGCGCCTAGCGGGGGGAACAATGAGCAGTTCTTC.

CDR3 DNA sequence: TGTGCCAGCAGCTTACCCCAGGGAAACACCATATATTTT. Protein: CASSLPQGNTIYF. The chain employs TRBV7-9 and TRBJ1-3, with D unresolved. V was cut by 2 bases and J by 4 bases, with 6 bases left in between. Germline V gene sequence: CDR1 SEHNR, CDR2 FQNEAQ (reference sequence). The CDR3 covers 13 residues.

The chain uses TRBV7-2 and TRBJ1-5, with 8 bases fitting TRBD1. The CDR3 has 16 residues. In germline, CDR1 is SGHTA, CDR2 FQGNSA. V was clipped by 5 bases and J by 7 bases; unmatched bases: 13. CDR3 sequence (DNA): TGTGCCAGCAGCGACCACCCAGGACAGGGCGGCCAGCCCCAGCATTTT. Translated: CASSDHPGQGGQPQHF.

This clone was detected a few times. The rearrangement links TRBV18 to TRBJ2-2; D not certain. Per the germline V gene, CDR1 is KGHSH and CDR2 is LQKENI. The V end was cut by 1 base, the J end by 13 bases, with 13 bases between. The length of the CDR3 is 13 residues. The CDR3 loop reads CASSPLPGRWLFF. CDR3 coding DNA: TGTGCCAGCTCACCACTACCCGGTCGTTGGCTGTTTTTT.

The chain links TRBV5-1 to TRBJ1-2, with TRBD1 matching 8 bases. The CDR3 length is 13 residues. The V gene end was trimmed by 4 bases and the J gene end by 8 bases; junction bases not matched to a gene: 7. Germline assignment: CDR1 SGHRS and CDR2 YFSETQ. CDR3 in amino acids: CASSNPGGGGYTF. The CDR3 DNA reads as TGCGCCAGCAGCAACCCAGGGGGCGGAGGCTACACCTTC.

V usage is TRBV7-6 and J usage is TRBJ1-4; D is unresolved. Trimming removed 2 bases from V and 9 bases from J, with 10 bases in between. CDR3 size: 13 residues. The germline V gene encodes CDR1 SGHVS and CDR2 FNYEAQ. CDR3 sequence: CASSLSGGQKLFF. CDR3 DNA sequence: TGTGCCAGCAGCTTATCGGGAGGGCAAAAACTGTTTTTT.

The rearrangement links TRBV5-6 to TRBJ2-1; 8 nucleotides line up with TRBD1. CDR3 size: 16 residues. V shed 4 bases, J shed 4 bases, and the junction held 10 bases outside the gene matches. Germline CDR1 is SGHDT and CDR2 is YYEEEE. CDR3 bases: TGTGCCAGCAGCAGGATACCGGGACAGGTATACAATGAGCAGTTCTTC. Translated, it gives CASSRIPGQVYNEQFF.

The V gene is TRBV19, the J gene TRBJ1-1, with 7 bases aligning to TRBD1. V shed 0 bases, J shed 6 bases, and the junction held 10 bases outside the gene matches. Germline values: CDR1 LNHDA, CDR2 SQIVND (reference sequence). The CDR3 is 16 residues long. CDR3 sequence (DNA): TGTGCCAGTAGTATAGATGGCGGCAGGGGGGTCTCTGAAGCTTTCTTT. Residues: CASSIDGGRGVSEAFF.

This clone was counted a single time. The V call is TRBV30, the J call TRBJ2-1, with TRBD1 matching 7 bases. CDR3 length: 12 amino acids. V was pared by 4 bases and J by 9 bases, with 6 bases of the junction left unmatched. The germline gives CDR1 GTSNPN, CDR2 SVGIG (reference sequence). The CDR3 DNA reads as TGTGCCTGGATCGAAGGGGGCACTGAGCAGTTCTTC. Encoded protein: CAWIEGGTEQFF.

The chain links TRBV4-1 to TRBJ1-1, with TRBD1 matching 12 bases. Per the germline V gene, CDR1 is MGHRA and CDR2 is YSYEKL. The V and J ends lost 2 bases and 5 bases, in that order; junction bases with no gene match: 9. The CDR3 is made up of 17 amino acids. DNA for the CDR3: TGCGCCAGCAGCCAAACCGGGACAGGGGGCTTCTTGACTGAAGCTTTCTTT. It encodes CASSQTGTGGFLTEAFF.